The 27 T cell receptor beta chains below were found in one sample sequenced in a study of patients and donors after allogeneic stem cell transplantation. TCRdb re-derived calls from the RT-PCR reads in MiXCR, one entry per CDR3 protein. Of about a million distinct CDR3 sequences in the sample, more than 15% were seen once. The specimen sequenced was blood, either unsorted or a sorted T cell fraction (not recorded which). The receptors were gathered from a human donor who was either an allogeneic HSCT recipient or a stem cell or donor lymphocyte infusion donor (not recorded which). It is not recorded whose cells these are; they may come from a transplant donor.

V is TRBV7-2 and J is TRBJ1-2, with D unclear. Trimming pared 2 bases from V and 0 bases from J, leaving 10 bases between. The CDR3 covers 15 residues. Germline V gene lookup returns CDR1 SGHTA and CDR2 FQGNSA. The CDR3 sequence: CASSLHPGTNYGYTF. Here the CDR3 DNA reads TGTGCCAGCAGCTTACATCCCGGAACTAACTATGGCTACACCTTC.

V gene TRBV29-1 combines with J gene TRBJ2-4; 8 bases align to TRBD2. Germline V CDR1 and CDR2: SQVTM, ANQGSEA. CDR3 length: 16 amino acids. The ends lost 4 bases at V and 0 bases at J; junction bases unmatched: 8. The CDR3 here is CSVGVGTRLAKNIQYF. The CDR3 DNA follows: TGCAGCGTTGGGGTGGGGACTAGGCTAGCCAAAAACATTCAGTACTTC.

This clonotype was detected a few times. This rearrangement joins TRBV27 to TRBJ2-7, with TRBD1 matching 8 bases. CDR3 size: 14 residues. The J segment lost 3 bases and the V segment lost 4 bases, leaving 5 bases of the junction unmatched. The germline gives CDR1 MNHEY, CDR2 SMNVEV (reference sequence). CDR3 bases: TGTGCCAGCAGTTCCCGACAGGGGAACTACGAGCAGTACTTC. It encodes CASSSRQGNYEQYF.

The chain uses TRBV27 and TRBJ2-3; 9 positions agree with TRBD1. The junction had 9 bases not matched to a gene; V was cut back by 11 bases and J by 6 bases. Per the germline V gene, CDR1 is MNHEY and CDR2 is SMNVEV (reference sequence). The CDR3 length is 13 residues. The CDR3 DNA reads TGTGCCCTGGGACAGGGACCCACGGATACGCAGTATTTT. As protein: CALGQGPTDTQYF.

This clonotype was observed many times. The chain couples TRBV10-3 to TRBJ2-2; D gene uncertain. The CDR3 runs to 15 residues. Trimming stripped 0 bases from V and 1 base from J, with 6 bases between. CDR1 is ENHRY, CDR2 SYGVKD, per germline. CDR3 coding DNA: TGTGCCATCAGTGAGTCGGGCCGGAACACCGGGGAGCTGTTTTTT. It yields the protein CAISESGRNTGELFF.

The chain combines TRBV7-9 with TRBJ2-3, with TRBD2 matching over 7 bases. V lost 2 bases, J lost 6 bases, and 8 bases stayed unmatched. The CDR3 sequence is 15 residues long. The germline gives CDR1 SEHNR, CDR2 FQNEAQ (reference sequence). This CDR3 reads CASSLRRGSADTQYF. Written as DNA, the CDR3 is TGTGCCAGCAGCTTAAGGCGGGGGTCGGCGGATACGCAGTATTTT.

This chain connects TRBV12-3 or TRBV12-4 to TRBJ2-2; unclear D gene. This CDR3 has 13 amino acids. The V end lost 5 bases, the J end lost 4 bases, and 8 bases lay between the germline ends. DNA for the CDR3: TGTGCCAGCAGTATCTGGGGCACCGGGGAGCTGTTTTTT. It translates to CASSIWGTGELFF.

V gene TRBV5-1 combines with J gene TRBJ2-7; 10 nucleotides match TRBD2. CDR1 SGHRS and CDR2 YFSETQ come from the germline V gene. This CDR3 is 17 amino acids long. V lost 3 bases and J lost 1; bases outside the gene matches: 10. This CDR3 reads CASSSGRSSGRSYEQYF. DNA of the CDR3: TGCGCCAGCAGCTCTGGGAGAAGTAGCGGGAGGTCCTACGAGCAGTACTTC.

V usage is TRBV15 and J usage is TRBJ2-7; D gene unclear. The CDR3 has 14 amino acids. CDR1 and CDR2 (germline): LNHNV, YYDKDF (reference sequence). V was trimmed by 0 bases and J by 6 bases, leaving 12 bases between them. This CDR3 reads CATSRDHGQGEQYF. In DNA form, the CDR3 reads TGTGCCACCAGCAGAGATCATGGGCAAGGCGAGCAGTACTTC.

A few counts support this clonotype. The chain employs TRBV5-1 and TRBJ2-3; possible D gene TRBD2, 5 bases. The ends were cut back, 3 bases at V and 2 bases at J, with 19 bases in the middle. The CDR3 is 17 amino acids. Germline V gene data show CDR1 as SGHRS and CDR2 as YFSETQ. The CDR3 coding sequence is TGCGCCAGCAGCTCGGGGAACAAGGCACCGTTCACAGATACGCAGTATTTT. The encoded protein is CASSSGNKAPFTDTQYF.

This chain links TRBV20-1 with TRBJ2-1, with 8 positions matching TRBD2. The CDR3 covers 15 residues. Germline V lookup: CDR1 DFQATT, CDR2 SNEGSKA (reference sequence). With V trimmed by 5 bases and J by 2 bases, 8 bases remained unmatched. The CDR3 reads CSAPEGGGPYNEQFF. The CDR3 DNA sequence: TGCAGTGCTCCAGAGGGCGGGGGGCCCTACAATGAGCAGTTCTTC.

This clonotype was seen a few times. The gene calls are TRBV7-3 and TRBJ2-7; TRBD2 might be the D (5 bases). V lost 5 bases and J 2 bases, leaving 19 bases between the germline ends. The germline gives CDR1 SGHTA, CDR2 FQGTGA. CDR3 length equals 16 residues. The CDR3 spells CASSPPLLAQTYEQYF. The CDR3 DNA follows: TGTGCCAGCAGCCCGCCGTTGCTAGCCCAAACCTACGAGCAGTACTTC.

The J gene is TRBJ2-2, the V gene TRBV4-1, with D perhaps assigned TRBD1 or TRBD2 (5 bases each). Germline lookup yields CDR1 MGHRA and CDR2 YSYEKL. V gave up 1 base and J gave up 6 bases, with 12 bases separating them. The CDR3 is 15 amino acids. In DNA form, the CDR3 reads TGCGCCAGCAGCCAAGCTCCCGGGGCGGCCGGGGAGCTGTTTTTT. Its translation: CASSQAPGAAGELFF.

This clonotype turned up a few times. This sequence joins TRBV20-1 and TRBJ2-1; 8 nucleotides agree with TRBD2. Germline CDR1 reads DFQATT; CDR2 reads SNEGSKA (reference sequence). After removal of 3 bases from V and 8 bases from J, the junction contained 18 bases not matched to a gene. CDR3 length: 17 amino acids. The CDR3 region has the DNA TGCAGTGCTAGTACTTTGTTCGGGGGGGGCTCGGTACATGAGCAGTTCTTC. It yields the protein CSASTLFGGGSVHEQFF.

The rearrangement joins TRBV5-1 to TRBJ2-2; 9 bases agree with TRBD1. The CDR3 sequence is 16 residues long. The trim removed 1 base at V and 5 bases at J, leaving 6 bases unmatched. The germline V gene encodes CDR1 SGHRS and CDR2 YFSETQ. DNA of the CDR3: TGCGCCAGCAGCTTGCTGGGGACAGGGCCAACCGGGGAGCTGTTTTTT. This sequence encodes CASSLLGTGPTGELFF.

The rearrangement joins TRBV6-1 to TRBJ1-3; no clear D gene. The CDR3 covers 15 residues. CDR1 and CDR2 from the germline V gene are MNHNS and SASEGT. Deletions cut 7 bases from V and 3 bases from J, with 16 bases between. The chain's CDR3 is CASKRAAGDGNTIYF. Here the CDR3 DNA reads TGTGCCAGCAAGAGGGCGGCTGGTGATGGAAACACCATATATTTT.

This clonotype was seen repeatedly, ten times or more. The rearrangement uses TRBV6-1 and TRBJ2-1, with D perhaps TRBD1 or TRBD2 (6 bases each). V dropped 6 bases and J dropped 0 bases, with 15 bases sitting between them. In germline, CDR1 is MNHNS, CDR2 SASEGT. This CDR3 is built from 16 residues. The CDR3 sequence is CASSGGGGSSYNEQFF. The CDR3 DNA is TGTGCCAGCAGCGGCGGAGGGGGGAGCTCCTACAATGAGCAGTTCTTC.

This clonotype was picked up a small number of times. This chain uses TRBV12-3 or TRBV12-4 with TRBJ2-6; D unresolved. V was pared by 3 bases and J by 4 bases, with 13 bases between. This CDR3 region has 16 residues. CDR3 amino acids: CASSLIADSGANVLTF. The CDR3 region has the DNA TGTGCCAGCAGTTTGATTGCAGACTCCGGGGCCAACGTCCTGACTTTC.

This clonotype was seen many times. V gene TRBV12-3 or TRBV12-4 combines with J gene TRBJ2-5; no definite D call. The V gene lost 6 bases and the J gene lost 5 bases, with 13 bases spanning the gap. This CDR3 has 13 residues. CDR3: CASRLENRETQYF. CDR3 bases: TGTGCCAGCAGATTGGAGAACCGGGAGACCCAGTACTTC.

The chain's CDR3 is CASFPYRSPEAFF. CDR3 coding DNA: TGTGCCAGCTTCCCGTACAGGTCCCCTGAAGCTTTCTTT. This chain uses TRBV7-9 with TRBJ1-1; D perhaps matches TRBD1 (5 bases). CDR1 is SEHNR, CDR2 FQNEAQ, per germline (reference sequence). V lost 8 bases and J lost 6, with 16 bases in between. The CDR3 is 13 amino acids.

CDR3 amino acids: CASSVPMGNEQFF. In DNA form, the CDR3 reads TGTGCCAGCAGCGTACCAATGGGGAATGAGCAGTTCTTC. This chain joins TRBV9 and TRBJ2-1; D gene unclear. V lost 1 base, J lost 7 bases, and 9 bases lay in between. Germline loops: CDR1 SGDLS, CDR2 YYNGEE. The CDR3 is 13 residues long.

The rearrangement joins TRBV7-9 to TRBJ2-2; tentatively, D is TRBD2 (6 bases). With 4 bases removed from V and 3 bases from J, the gap between germline ends came to 15 bases. Germline CDR1 reads SEHNR; CDR2 reads FQNEAQ (reference sequence). The CDR3 has 16 residues. The CDR3 is CASSSSGGAYTGELFF. CDR3 nucleotide sequence: TGTGCCAGCAGCTCTTCTGGCGGGGCTTACACCGGGGAGCTGTTTTTT. Full variable domain (missing parts from reference TRBV7-9 and TRBJ2-2): DTGVSQNPRHKITKRGQNVTFRCDPISEHNRLYWYRQTLGQGPEFLTYFQNEAQLEKSRLLSDRFSAERPKGSFSTLEIQRTEQGDSAMYLCASSSSGGAYTGELFFGEGSRLTVL.

This chain links TRBV11-2 with TRBJ2-2; 13 positions agree with TRBD2. Germline V gene sequence: CDR1 SGHAT, CDR2 FQNNGV. The trim removed 3 bases at V and 6 bases at J, leaving 16 bases unmatched. This CDR3 is 20 amino acids long. DNA for the CDR3: TGTGCCAGCAGCTTCCTACTAGCGGGGGGGCAGTTACGGTACTCCGGGGAGCTGTTTTTT. Protein: CASSFLLAGGQLRYSGELFF.

This clonotype was observed many times. The V and J genes are TRBV7-2 and TRBJ2-1; weak D call: TRBD1 (5 bases). The germline V gene has CDR1 SGHTA and CDR2 FQGNSA. The CDR3 is 17 residues long. V lost 2 bases to trimming and J lost 2 bases, with 16 bases between them. CDR3 loop: CASSLLGRQWAYNEQFF. CDR3 nucleotide sequence: TGTGCCAGCAGCTTATTAGGACGACAGTGGGCCTACAATGAGCAGTTCTTC.

The rearrangement links TRBV6-2 or TRBV6-3 to TRBJ2-1; D is uncertain. The CDR3 contains 15 residues. CDR1 and CDR2 from the germline V gene are MNHEY and SVGEGT. V shed 0 bases and J shed 8 bases, with 14 bases lying between them. The CDR3 nucleotides are TGTGCCAGCAGTTACTCGACGACGTCACGGGATGAGCAGTTCTTC. This gives the protein CASSYSTTSRDEQFF.

This clonotype turned up a few times. The V call is TRBV5-1, the J call TRBJ1-2; D remains ambiguous. V lost 0 bases to trimming and J lost 6 bases, with 9 bases between them. The CDR3 has 13 amino acids. Germline CDR1 reads SGHRS; CDR2 reads YFSETQ. In DNA form, the CDR3 reads TGCGCCAGCAGCTTGGAAAGGTTAGATGGCTACACCTTC. The encoded protein is CASSLERLDGYTF. Based on the CDR3 plus reference TRBV5-1 and TRBJ1-2, the full variable domain is KAGVTQTPRYLIKTRGQQVTLSCSPISGHRSVSWYQQTPGQGLQFLFEYFSETQRNKGNFPGRFSGRQFSNSRSEMNVSTLELGDSALYLCASSLERLDGYTFGSGTRLTVV.

This clonotype was observed a few times. The chain is built from TRBV5-1 and TRBJ1-6; 9 nucleotides align to TRBD1. Germline CDR1 and CDR2: SGHRS and YFSETQ. The CDR3 length is 16 residues. After removal of 4 bases from V and 7 bases from J, the junction contained 9 bases not matched to a gene. The DNA of the CDR3 is TGCGCCAGCAGCCGACACGAGACAGGGGGAAATTCACCCCTCCACTTT. Translating gives CASSRHETGGNSPLHF.